This T cell receptor (beta chain) was found in a study of T cells after yellow fever vaccination. One entry per CDR3 protein results from TCRdb running MiXCR on the 5' RACE reads. The table lists hundreds of thousands of distinct CDR3 sequences, 18% of them singletons. The V and J ends lost 5 bases and 5 bases, in that order; junction bases with no gene match: 6. CDR1 and CDR2 (germline): PRHDT, FYEKMQ (reference sequence). The CDR3 loop spans 13 amino acids. This clonotype appeared a few times. The receptor comes from a man aged 18 to 35 who received the YFV17D yellow fever vaccine. The source material was PBMCs, sampled before the yellow fever booster vaccination. The chain couples TRBV13 to TRBJ2-7; 7 bases fit TRBD1. The CDR3 loop is CASSHDRADEQYF. CDR3 in DNA: TGTGCCAGCAGCCATGACAGGGCAGACGAGCAGTACTTC.